This T cell receptor (beta chain) was sequenced during a study of blood T cell repertoires in COVID-19 (dated by TCRdb to between 2020 and 2021). In the study overall: The collaborator samples originated in the United States, Italy and Spain and spanned the acute and convalescent phases of COVID-19. The material from the prospective study consisted of cDNA or gDNA derived from T cells, B-cell-depleted T cells, or PBMCs. Deeply sampled blood TCRbeta repertoires from subjects exposed to, actively infected with, or recovered from COVID-19 were included in the dataset. The repertoires were made available in a free public database intended to serve as a resource for research on the immune response to SARS-CoV-2. The samples were drawn from the first 160 participants of the ongoing ImmuneRACE study and from 950 to 1,500 subjects provided by 6 global collaborators. The sample metadata nearly always contained a de-identified subject ID, COVID-19 status, age in years and sex. Where available, HLA class I and class II types were obtained from metadata supplied by the sample provider rather than from assay-based typing.

The junction carries 15 bases between V and J, which are trimmed by 1 base and 4 bases respectively. Its CDR3 holds 16 amino acids, cysteine through phenylalanine. Only the CDR3 DNA stays, 48 bases, in frame from base 1. Looking up the germline V gene yields CDR1 KGHSH and CDR2 LQKENI. Turning to this clone: Its specific antigen is unknown. The sample holds no much larger clone one base away, and base qualities are not on file.

The collaborating institutions used their own protocols to collect whole blood in K2EDTA tubes. Collaborator samples were shipped for TCRbeta analysis as frozen whole blood, isolated PBMCs, or DNA extracted from either sample type. Study-wide findings and limitations: Clinical and demographic metadata were provided uncurated, with the amount varying by source and participant.

TCRbeta CDR3 regions were amplified from genomic DNA by means of the immunoSEQ Assay, a bias-controlled multiplex PCR. The source study handled its data this way. Within the assay, amplification of reference gene primers was used to estimate how many nucleated cells each sample contained. To quantify the absolute abundance of each unique TCRbeta CDR3 rearrangement, sequence reads were collapsed and filtered. For each sample, productive Simpson clonality was calculated as the square root of Simpson's diversity index across productive rearrangements. The clones in this table, taken by TCRdb from immuneACCESS, are in-frame only. Not every clone is retained; where verified, under half of the shortfall comes from an unresolved V gene, and the cause of the rest is unknown. V, J and clone size are those of that table, while D and trimming were read from the DNA. A total of roughly 15,000 clones appear in this sample, around 80% of them only once. The ten most abundant clones make up around 24% of the sample.

The TCR comes from a woman aged 45-65 years with active or convalescent COVID-19. Sequenced: peripheral blood. The sequence joins TRBV18 to TRBJ2-3, with a weak D call of TRBD1 (5 bases match). In nucleotides, the sequence is TGTGCCAGCTCACCACGTATATCGGAAGGGGCAGATACGCAGTATTTT. It is translated as CASSPRISEGADTQYF.